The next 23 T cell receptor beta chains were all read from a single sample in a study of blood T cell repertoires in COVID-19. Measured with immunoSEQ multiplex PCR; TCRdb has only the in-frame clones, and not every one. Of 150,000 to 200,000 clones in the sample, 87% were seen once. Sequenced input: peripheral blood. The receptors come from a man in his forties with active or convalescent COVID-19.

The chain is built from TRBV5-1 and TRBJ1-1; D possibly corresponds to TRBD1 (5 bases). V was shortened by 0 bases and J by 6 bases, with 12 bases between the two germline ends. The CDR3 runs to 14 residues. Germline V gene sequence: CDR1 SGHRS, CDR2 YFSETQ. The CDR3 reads CASSLALGEPEAFF. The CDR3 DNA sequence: TGCGCCAGCAGCTTGGCCCTAGGGGAACCTGAAGCTTTCTTT.

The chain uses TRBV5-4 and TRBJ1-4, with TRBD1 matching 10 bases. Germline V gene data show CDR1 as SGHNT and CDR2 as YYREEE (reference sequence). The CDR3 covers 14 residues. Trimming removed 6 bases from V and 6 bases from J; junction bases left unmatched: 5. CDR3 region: CASTSGTGDEKLFF. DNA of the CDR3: TGTGCCAGCACCTCCGGGACAGGGGATGAAAAACTGTTTTTT.

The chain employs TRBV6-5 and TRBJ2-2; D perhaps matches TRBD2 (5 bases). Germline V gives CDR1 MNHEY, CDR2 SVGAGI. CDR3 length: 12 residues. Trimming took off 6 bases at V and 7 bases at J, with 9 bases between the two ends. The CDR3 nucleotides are TGTGCCAGCAGGGAGGAGTACGGGGAGCTGTTTTTT. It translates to CASREEYGELFF.

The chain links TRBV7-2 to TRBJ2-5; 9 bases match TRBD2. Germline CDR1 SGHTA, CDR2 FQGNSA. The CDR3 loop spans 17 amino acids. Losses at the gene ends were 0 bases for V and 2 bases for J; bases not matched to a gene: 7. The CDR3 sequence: CASSLAISGGIQETQYF. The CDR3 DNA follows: TGTGCCAGCAGCTTAGCGATCAGCGGGGGGATTCAAGAGACCCAGTACTTC.

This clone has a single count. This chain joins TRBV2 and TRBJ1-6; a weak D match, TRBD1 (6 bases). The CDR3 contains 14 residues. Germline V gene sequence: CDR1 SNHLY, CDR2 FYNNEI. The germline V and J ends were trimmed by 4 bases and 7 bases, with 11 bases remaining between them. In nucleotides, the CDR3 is TGTGCCAGCAGTGTTTCAGGGGACAATTCACCCCTCCACTTT. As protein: CASSVSGDNSPLHF.

CDR3 nucleotide sequence: TGTGCCAGTAGTAAACTAGCGGGCAAGCCTAGCGGGGGGGCCAGAAGCTCCTACAATGAGCAGTTCTTC. The encoded protein is CASSKLAGKPSGGARSSYNEQFF. The rearrangement uses TRBV19 and TRBJ2-1, with 12 bases identical to TRBD2. V was pared by 4 bases and J by 0 bases, with 22 bases of the junction left unmatched. Germline CDR1 and CDR2: LNHDA and SQIVND (reference sequence). This CDR3 is 23 amino acids long. The whole variable domain, filled in from reference TRBV19 and TRBJ2-1, reads DGGITQSPKYLFRKEGQNVTLSCEQNLNHDAMYWYRQDPGQGLRLIYYSQIVNDFQKGDIAEGYSVSREKKESFPLTVTSAQKNPTAFYLCASSKLAGKPSGGARSSYNEQFFGPGTRLTVL.

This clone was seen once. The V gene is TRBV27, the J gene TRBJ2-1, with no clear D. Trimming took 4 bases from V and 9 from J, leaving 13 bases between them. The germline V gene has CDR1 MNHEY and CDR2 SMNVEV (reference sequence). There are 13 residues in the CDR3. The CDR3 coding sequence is TGTGCCAGCAGTTCATGGCTAGACGGTGAGCAGTTCTTC. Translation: CASSSWLDGEQFF.

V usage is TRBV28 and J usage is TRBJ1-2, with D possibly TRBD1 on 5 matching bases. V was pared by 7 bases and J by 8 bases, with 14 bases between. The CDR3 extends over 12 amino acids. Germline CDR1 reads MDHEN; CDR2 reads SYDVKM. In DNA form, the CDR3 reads TGTGCCAGCACCGCTCGGGGGGTAGGCTACACCTTC. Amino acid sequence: CASTARGVGYTF.

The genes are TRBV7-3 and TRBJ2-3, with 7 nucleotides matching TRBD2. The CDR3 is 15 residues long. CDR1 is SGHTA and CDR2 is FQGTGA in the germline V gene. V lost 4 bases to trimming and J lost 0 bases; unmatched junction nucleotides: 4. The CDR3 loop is CASSSSGESTDTQYF. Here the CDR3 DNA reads TGTGCCAGCAGCTCGAGCGGGGAGAGCACAGATACGCAGTATTTT.

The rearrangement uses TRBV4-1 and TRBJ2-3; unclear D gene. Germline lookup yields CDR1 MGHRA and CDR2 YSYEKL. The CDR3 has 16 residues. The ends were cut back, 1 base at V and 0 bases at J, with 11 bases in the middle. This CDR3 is CASSQAPTTSTDTQYF. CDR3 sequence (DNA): TGCGCCAGCAGCCAAGCGCCGACAACAAGCACAGATACGCAGTATTTT.

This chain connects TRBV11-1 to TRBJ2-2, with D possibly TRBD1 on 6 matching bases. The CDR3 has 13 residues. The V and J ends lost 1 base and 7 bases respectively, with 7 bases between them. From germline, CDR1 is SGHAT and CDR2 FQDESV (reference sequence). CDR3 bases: TGTGCCAGCAGCTTAGGGGGGCGCGGGGAGCTGTTTTTT. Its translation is CASSLGGRGELFF.

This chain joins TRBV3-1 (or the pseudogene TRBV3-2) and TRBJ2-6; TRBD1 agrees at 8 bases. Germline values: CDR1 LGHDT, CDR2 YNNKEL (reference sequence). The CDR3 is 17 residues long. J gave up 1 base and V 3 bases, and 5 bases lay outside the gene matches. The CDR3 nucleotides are TGTGCCAGCAGCCACAGGGGGCTCTCGTCTGGGGCCAACGTCCTGACTTTC. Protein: CASSHRGLSSGANVLTF.

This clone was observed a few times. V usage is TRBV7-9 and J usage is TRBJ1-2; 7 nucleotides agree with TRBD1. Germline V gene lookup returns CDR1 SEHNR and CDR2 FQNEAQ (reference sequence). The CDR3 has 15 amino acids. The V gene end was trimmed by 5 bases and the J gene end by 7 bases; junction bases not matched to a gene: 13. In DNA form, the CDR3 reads TGTGCCAGCAGCCCAACAGGGGTCTCTTTGGGTGGCTACACCTTC. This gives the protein CASSPTGVSLGGYTF.

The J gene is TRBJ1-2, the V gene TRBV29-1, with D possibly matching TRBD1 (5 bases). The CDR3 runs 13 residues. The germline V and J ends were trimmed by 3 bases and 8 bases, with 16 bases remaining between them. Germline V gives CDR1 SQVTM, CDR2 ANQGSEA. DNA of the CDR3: TGCAGCGTTGATGGGGGGGATTTCTACGGCTACACCTTC. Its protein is CSVDGGDFYGYTF.

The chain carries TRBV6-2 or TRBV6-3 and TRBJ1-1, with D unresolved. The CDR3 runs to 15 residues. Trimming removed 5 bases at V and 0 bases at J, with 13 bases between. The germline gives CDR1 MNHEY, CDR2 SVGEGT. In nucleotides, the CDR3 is TGTGCCAGCAGTCTATCCGGGATTATGAACACTGAAGCTTTCTTT. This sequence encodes CASSLSGIMNTEAFF.

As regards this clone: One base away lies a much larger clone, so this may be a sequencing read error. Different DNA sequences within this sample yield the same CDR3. The CDR3 DNA sequence: TGTGCCAGCAGTGAACTAGCGGGGGGACCAGATACGCAGTATTTT. This sequence encodes CASSELAGGPDTQYF. The V and J genes are TRBV6-1 and TRBJ2-3, with 11 bases identical to TRBD2. Germline loops: CDR1 MNHNS, CDR2 SASEGT. The CDR3 has 15 amino acids. Unmatched junction bases numbered 2, after V lost 2 bases and J lost 4 bases.

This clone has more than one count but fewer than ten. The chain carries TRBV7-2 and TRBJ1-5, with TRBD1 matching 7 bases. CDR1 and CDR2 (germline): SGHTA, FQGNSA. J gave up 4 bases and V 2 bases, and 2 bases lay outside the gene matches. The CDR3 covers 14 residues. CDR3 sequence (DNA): TGTGCCAGCAGCTTAAAGACAGGGAATCAGCCCCAGCATTTT. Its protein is CASSLKTGNQPQHF.

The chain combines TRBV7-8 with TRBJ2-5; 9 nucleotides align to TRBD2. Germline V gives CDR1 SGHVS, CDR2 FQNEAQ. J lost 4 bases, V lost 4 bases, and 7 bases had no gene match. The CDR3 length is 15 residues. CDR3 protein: CASSSRRGGTETQYF. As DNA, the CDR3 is TGTGCCAGCAGCTCACGGCGGGGGGGCACAGAGACCCAGTACTTC.

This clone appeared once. CDR3 nucleotides: TGTGCCAGCAGCTGGGACAGGGGTTTCTATGGCTACACCTTC. Translation gives CASSWDRGFYGYTF. The V gene is TRBV7-9, the J gene TRBJ1-2, with 10 nucleotides matching TRBD1. V lost 4 bases to trimming and J lost 4 bases; unmatched junction nucleotides: 3. The CDR3 sequence is 14 residues long. Germline loops: CDR1 SEHNR, CDR2 FQNEAQ (reference sequence).

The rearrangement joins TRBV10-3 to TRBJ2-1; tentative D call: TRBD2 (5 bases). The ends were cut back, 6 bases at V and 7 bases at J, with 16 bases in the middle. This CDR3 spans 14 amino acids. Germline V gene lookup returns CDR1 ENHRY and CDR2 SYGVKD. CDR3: CAIRDPRGGNEQFF. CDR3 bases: TGTGCCATCAGGGACCCGCGAGGAGGAAATGAGCAGTTCTTC.

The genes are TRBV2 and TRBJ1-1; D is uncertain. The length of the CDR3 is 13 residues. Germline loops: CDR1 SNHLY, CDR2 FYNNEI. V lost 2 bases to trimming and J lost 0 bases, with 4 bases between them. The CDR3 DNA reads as TGTGCCAGCAGTGAAATCGTGAACACTGAAGCTTTCTTT. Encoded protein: CASSEIVNTEAFF.

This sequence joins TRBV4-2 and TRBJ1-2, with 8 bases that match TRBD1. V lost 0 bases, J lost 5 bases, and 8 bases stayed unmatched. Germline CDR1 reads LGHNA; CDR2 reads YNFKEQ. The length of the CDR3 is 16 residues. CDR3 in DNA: TGTGCCAGCAGCCAAGACCTCGGACAGGGAGGGTATGGCTACACCTTC. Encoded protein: CASSQDLGQGGYGYTF.

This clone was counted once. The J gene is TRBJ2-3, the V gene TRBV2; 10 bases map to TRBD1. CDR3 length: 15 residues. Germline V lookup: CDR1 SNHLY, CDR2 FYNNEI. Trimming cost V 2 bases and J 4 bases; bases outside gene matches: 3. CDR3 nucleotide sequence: TGTGCCAGCAGTGAATGGGACAGGGGTGCAGATACGCAGTATTTT. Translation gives CASSEWDRGADTQYF.